This TCR beta chain stems from a study of T cells in Graves' hyperthyroidism and ophthalmopathy. The CDR3 extends over 13 amino acids. V lost 0 bases and J 11 bases, leaving 12 bases between the germline ends. The germline CDR1 and CDR2 sequences are SGHAT and FQNNGV. The CDR3 regions of TCR beta were amplified from RNA transcripts. The HTBI primer set drove a first-round RT-PCR of the TCR CDR3. TCRdb re-called the multiplex PCR reads through MiXCR, storing one row per CDR3 protein. This sample has about 290,000 distinct CDR3 sequences; about a sixth occur once, and the top ten carry around 58%. Ten or more counts support this clonotype.

The sequencing sample was made of blood. This chain uses TRBV11-2 with TRBJ2-3; D gene uncertain. The receptor's source is a woman aged 55-69 years with Graves' ophthalmopathy. The CDR3 DNA follows: TGTGCCAGCAGCTTAGAGCCCCCTACGAAGCAGTATTTT. Translation: CASSLEPPTKQYF.